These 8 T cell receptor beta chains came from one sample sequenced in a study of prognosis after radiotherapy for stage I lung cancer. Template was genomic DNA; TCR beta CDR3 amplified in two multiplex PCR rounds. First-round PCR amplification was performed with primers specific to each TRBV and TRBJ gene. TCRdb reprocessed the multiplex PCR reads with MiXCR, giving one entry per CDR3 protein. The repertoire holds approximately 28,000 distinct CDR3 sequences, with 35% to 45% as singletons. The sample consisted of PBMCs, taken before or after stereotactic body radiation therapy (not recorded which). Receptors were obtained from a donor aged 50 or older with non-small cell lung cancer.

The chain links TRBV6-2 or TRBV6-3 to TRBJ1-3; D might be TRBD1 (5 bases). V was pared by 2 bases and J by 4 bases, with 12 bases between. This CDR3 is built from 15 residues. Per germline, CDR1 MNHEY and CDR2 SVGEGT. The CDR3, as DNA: TGTGCCAGCAGTTACGGCGGGGGAGTGGGAAACACCATATATTTT. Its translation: CASSYGGGVGNTIYF.

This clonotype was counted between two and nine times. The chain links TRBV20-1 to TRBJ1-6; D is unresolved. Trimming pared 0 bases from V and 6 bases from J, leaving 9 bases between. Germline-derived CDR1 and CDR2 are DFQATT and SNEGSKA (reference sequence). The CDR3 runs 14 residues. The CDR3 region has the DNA TGCAGTGCTAGAGAAACAGCCTCTAATTCACCCCTCCACTTT. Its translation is CSARETASNSPLHF.

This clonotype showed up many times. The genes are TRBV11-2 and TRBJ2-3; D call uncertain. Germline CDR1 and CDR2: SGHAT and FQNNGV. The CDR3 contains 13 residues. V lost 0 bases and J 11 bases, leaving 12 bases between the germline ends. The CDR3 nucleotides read TGTGCCAGCAGCTTAGATCGCGACACCGGGCAGTATTTT. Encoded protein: CASSLDRDTGQYF.

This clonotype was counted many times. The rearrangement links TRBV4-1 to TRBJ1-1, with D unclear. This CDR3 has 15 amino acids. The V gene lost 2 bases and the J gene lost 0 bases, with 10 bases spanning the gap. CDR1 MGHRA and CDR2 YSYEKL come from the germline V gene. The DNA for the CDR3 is TGCGCCAGCAGCCAAATGGTACGCATGAACACTGAAGCTTTCTTT. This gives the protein CASSQMVRMNTEAFF.

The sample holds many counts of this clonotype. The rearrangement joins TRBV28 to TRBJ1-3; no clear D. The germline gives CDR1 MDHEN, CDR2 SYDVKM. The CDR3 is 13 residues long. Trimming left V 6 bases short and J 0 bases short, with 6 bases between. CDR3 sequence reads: CASSEVSGNTIYF. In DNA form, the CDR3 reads TGTGCCAGCAGCGAAGTCTCTGGAAACACCATATATTTT.

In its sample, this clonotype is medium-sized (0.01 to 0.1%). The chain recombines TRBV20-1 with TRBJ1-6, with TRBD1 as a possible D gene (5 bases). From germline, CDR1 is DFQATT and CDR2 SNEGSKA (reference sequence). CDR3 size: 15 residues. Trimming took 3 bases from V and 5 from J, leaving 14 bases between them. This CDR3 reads CSARGPPRDNSPLHF. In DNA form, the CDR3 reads TGCAGTGCTAGGGGACCCCCCCGAGATAATTCACCCCTCCACTTT.

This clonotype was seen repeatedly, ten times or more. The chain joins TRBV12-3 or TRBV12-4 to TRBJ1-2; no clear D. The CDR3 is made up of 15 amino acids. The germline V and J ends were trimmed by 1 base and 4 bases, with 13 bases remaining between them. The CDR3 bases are TGTGCCAGCAGTTTAGGAACAGACTCTCTCTATGGCTACACCTTC. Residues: CASSLGTDSLYGYTF.

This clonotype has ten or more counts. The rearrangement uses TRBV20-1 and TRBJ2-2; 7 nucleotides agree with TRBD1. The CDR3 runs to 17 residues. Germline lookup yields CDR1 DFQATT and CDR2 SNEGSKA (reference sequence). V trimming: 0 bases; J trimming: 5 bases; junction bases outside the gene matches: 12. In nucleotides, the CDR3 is TGCAGTGCTAGAGATCCGGGTGCAGGGGGATGGACCGGGGAGCTGTTTTTT. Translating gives CSARDPGAGGWTGELFF.